This entry concerns a single TCR beta chain. The authors' processing: Scientists estimated how many nucleated cells there were by amplifying reference gene primers. Only in-frame clones appear in the TCRdb table, and some are missing; sequencing was by immunoSEQ multiplex PCR. From that table come the V and J calls and clone size; the DNA was used to work out D and trimming. The table includes 210,000 or so clones, about 84% detected once. The source of the sample is a study of blood T cell repertoires in COVID-19. Study-level background: Sites across the United States, Italy and Spain contributed samples from acute and convalescent COVID-19. PBMCs, B-cell-depleted T cells, or T cells were the source of the cDNA or gDNA that made up the material.

Recruited during active infection, patients (from Seattle) were subsequently followed longitudinally. With 5 bases removed from V and 5 bases from J, the gap between germline ends came to 4 bases. Germline-derived CDR1 and CDR2 are SGHRS and YFSETQ. The CDR3 is made up of 11 amino acids. This TCR came from a woman older than 75 with COVID-19, enrolled during active disease. This sequence joins TRBV5-1 and TRBJ2-2, with D uncertain. Sequencing was carried out using peripheral blood. The CDR3 DNA is TGCGCCAGCAGACTGACCGGGGAGCTGTTTTTT. It codes for CASRLTGELFF.